This is a list of T cell receptor beta chains from one sample in a study of blood T cells in healthy people across ages. One entry per CDR3 protein, called by TCRdb with MiXCR from the 5' RACE reads. Here the sample spans roughly 1.4 million distinct CDR3 sequences, approximately 63% being singletons. Sequencing used blood. These receptors all come from a man aged 18 to 30 in good health. Each CDR3 is given with its conserved first and last residue. Each record gives: V gene, D gene, J gene, clone size, CDR3 length, CDR3 protein, CDR3 DNA. A D gene is named only where the DNA matches it firmly. Clone size is shown for a subset of rows, as once, few, many or a class of expanded clone.

v_gene: TRBV12-3/TRBV12-4; d_gene: TRBD2; j_gene: TRBJ2-1; abundance: .; len: 16; CDR3aa: CASSGGTSGGDNEQFF; CDR3nt: TGTGCCAGCAGCGGCGGGACTAGCGGGGGGGACAATGAGCAGTTCTTC
v_gene: TRBV27; d_gene: .; j_gene: TRBJ2-4; abundance: .; len: 15; CDR3aa: CASSLQEGGRNIQYF; CDR3nt: TGTGCCAGCAGTTTACAGGAGGGGGGGCGGAACATTCAGTACTTC
v_gene: TRBV7-9; d_gene: TRBD1; j_gene: TRBJ2-7; abundance: few; len: 15; CDR3aa: CASVFSGTATYEQYF; CDR3nt: TGTGCCAGTGTTTTTTCAGGGACAGCAACCTACGAGCAGTACTTC
v_gene: TRBV6-1; d_gene: TRBD1; j_gene: TRBJ1-2; abundance: .; len: 15; CDR3aa: CASSPQGQAIYGYTF; CDR3nt: TGTGCCAGCAGTCCCCAGGGACAGGCCATCTATGGCTACACCTTC
v_gene: TRBV5-1; d_gene: .; j_gene: TRBJ1-5; abundance: .; len: 14; CDR3aa: CASSFDGNNQPQHF; CDR3nt: TGCGCCAGCAGCTTCGACGGAAACAATCAGCCCCAGCATTTT
v_gene: TRBV2; d_gene: .; j_gene: TRBJ2-7; abundance: .; len: 14; CDR3aa: CASISPRENYEQYF; CDR3nt: TGTGCCAGCATCTCCCCGCGGGAAAACTACGAGCAGTACTTC
v_gene: TRBV27; d_gene: TRBD2; j_gene: TRBJ2-1; abundance: .; len: 16; CDR3aa: CASHDPPGGQSNEQFF; CDR3nt: TGTGCCAGCCACGATCCCCCGGGGGGGCAATCGAATGAGCAGTTCTTC
v_gene: TRBV20-1; d_gene: TRBD2; j_gene: TRBJ2-3; abundance: .; len: 19; CDR3aa: CSARWSGPFLAGGPDTQYF; CDR3nt: TGCAGTGCTAGATGGTCAGGGCCTTTCCTAGCGGGGGGTCCAGATACGCAGTATTTT
v_gene: TRBV12-3/TRBV12-4; d_gene: TRBD2; j_gene: TRBJ2-1; abundance: few; len: 17; CDR3aa: CASSSAPGGAAYNEQFF; CDR3nt: TGTGCCAGCAGTTCAGCCCCGGGGGGGGCGGCCTACAATGAGCAGTTCTTC
v_gene: TRBV6-6; d_gene: .; j_gene: TRBJ2-3; abundance: few; len: 14; CDR3aa: CASSPQGSTDTQYF; CDR3nt: TGTGCCAGCAGTCCCCAGGGGAGCACAGATACGCAGTATTTT
v_gene: TRBV4-1; d_gene: .; j_gene: TRBJ1-2; abundance: .; len: 13; CDR3aa: CASSPPANYGYTF; CDR3nt: TGCGCCAGCAGCCCCCCGGCTAACTATGGCTACACCTTC
v_gene: TRBV7-9; d_gene: .; j_gene: TRBJ2-7; abundance: few; len: 13; CDR3aa: CASSLYASDEQYF; CDR3nt: TGTGCCAGCAGCTTATATGCTTCGGACGAGCAGTACTTC
v_gene: TRBV7-2; d_gene: TRBD1; j_gene: TRBJ1-2; abundance: .; len: 13; CDR3aa: CASSATGDNGYTF; CDR3nt: TGTGCCAGCAGCGCGACAGGGGACAATGGCTACACCTTC
v_gene: TRBV12-3/TRBV12-4; d_gene: .; j_gene: TRBJ2-3; abundance: .; len: 15; CDR3aa: CASSQPPDGTDTQYF; CDR3nt: TGTGCCAGCAGTCAACCACCCGACGGCACAGATACGCAGTATTTT
v_gene: TRBV5-6; d_gene: .; j_gene: TRBJ1-2; abundance: .; len: 12; CDR3aa: CASSPGRGGYTF; CDR3nt: TGTGCCAGCAGCCCGGGGCGGGGTGGCTACACCTTC
v_gene: TRBV29-1; d_gene: .; j_gene: TRBJ2-1; abundance: few; len: 17; CDR3aa: CSVDYGGVEGGYNEQFF; CDR3nt: TGCAGCGTTGATTATGGGGGGGTTGAGGGGGGGTACAATGAGCAGTTCTTC
v_gene: TRBV9; d_gene: .; j_gene: TRBJ2-7; abundance: few; len: 15; CDR3aa: CASSVGTGPISEQYF; CDR3nt: TGTGCCAGCAGCGTAGGTACAGGACCAATTTCCGAGCAGTACTTC
v_gene: TRBV20-1; d_gene: .; j_gene: TRBJ2-1; abundance: .; len: 14; CDR3aa: CSATDTTPYNEQFF; CDR3nt: TGCAGTGCTACCGACACCACACCCTACAATGAGCAGTTCTTC
v_gene: TRBV12-3/TRBV12-4; d_gene: .; j_gene: TRBJ2-4; abundance: .; len: 14; CDR3aa: CASSSRWGGGKQYF; CDR3nt: TGTGCCAGCAGTTCGCGCTGGGGGGGCGGAAAGCAGTACTTC
v_gene: TRBV10-3; d_gene: .; j_gene: TRBJ1-2; abundance: .; len: 15; CDR3aa: CAISESGGANYGYTF; CDR3nt: TGTGCCATCAGTGAGTCAGGGGGAGCTAACTATGGCTACACCTTC
v_gene: TRBV6-4; d_gene: .; j_gene: TRBJ1-2; abundance: .; len: 14; CDR3aa: CASSDGDGTNGYTF; CDR3nt: TGTGCCAGCAGTGACGGGGACGGTACTAATGGCTACACCTTC
v_gene: TRBV4-1; d_gene: .; j_gene: TRBJ2-1; abundance: .; len: 15; CDR3aa: CASSQVVGPEGEQFF; CDR3nt: TGCGCCAGCAGCCAAGTTGTTGGACCGGAGGGTGAGCAGTTCTTC
v_gene: TRBV12-3/TRBV12-4; d_gene: TRBD1; j_gene: TRBJ2-3; abundance: many; len: 16; CDR3aa: CASSLMGQGSADTQYF; CDR3nt: TGTGCCAGCAGTTTAATGGGACAGGGATCAGCAGATACGCAGTATTTT
v_gene: TRBV10-3; d_gene: .; j_gene: TRBJ1-1; abundance: .; len: 15; CDR3aa: CAISPGGGGNTEAFF; CDR3nt: TGTGCCATCAGTCCCGGCGGGGGCGGGAACACTGAAGCTTTCTTT
v_gene: TRBV4-1; d_gene: .; j_gene: TRBJ1-2; abundance: few; len: 15; CDR3aa: CASSQEPTGSHGYTF; CDR3nt: TGCGCCAGCAGCCAAGAGCCCACAGGGTCCCATGGCTACACCTTC
v_gene: TRBV24-1; d_gene: .; j_gene: TRBJ2-1; abundance: .; len: 13; CDR3aa: CATEAVDNNEQFF; CDR3nt: TGTGCCACCGAAGCGGTGGACAACAATGAGCAGTTCTTC
v_gene: TRBV6-5; d_gene: TRBD1; j_gene: TRBJ2-7; abundance: .; len: 13; CDR3aa: CAIRRQGSYEQYF; CDR3nt: TGTGCCATCCGGAGACAGGGTTCCTACGAGCAGTACTTC
v_gene: TRBV27; d_gene: TRBD1; j_gene: TRBJ2-5; abundance: .; len: 15; CDR3aa: CASSLYRGRQETQYF; CDR3nt: TGTGCCAGCAGTTTATACAGGGGACGCCAAGAGACCCAGTACTTC
v_gene: TRBV3-1; d_gene: .; j_gene: TRBJ2-1; abundance: .; len: 17; CDR3aa: CASSQAVGGTLDNEQFF; CDR3nt: TGTGCCAGCAGCCAAGCTGTAGGAGGGACTCTAGACAATGAGCAGTTCTTC
v_gene: TRBV28; d_gene: TRBD2; j_gene: TRBJ2-1; abundance: .; len: 17; CDR3aa: CASSPLGLADRYNEQFF; CDR3nt: TGTGCCAGCAGTCCTTTGGGACTAGCGGATAGGTACAATGAGCAGTTCTTC
v_gene: TRBV4-3; d_gene: .; j_gene: TRBJ1-5; abundance: .; len: 14; CDR3aa: CASSQIIGNQPQHF; CDR3nt: TGCGCCAGCAGCCAGATTATAGGAAATCAGCCCCAGCATTTT
v_gene: TRBV4-1; d_gene: .; j_gene: TRBJ2-1; abundance: few; len: 11; CDR3aa: CASSQGREEFF; CDR3nt: TGCGCCAGCAGCCAGGGAAGGGAGGAGTTCTTC
v_gene: TRBV6-5; d_gene: TRBD1; j_gene: TRBJ1-1; abundance: few; len: 14; CDR3aa: CASRKGGGSTEAFF; CDR3nt: TGTGCCAGCAGAAAAGGGGGCGGGAGCACTGAAGCTTTCTTT
v_gene: TRBV5-1; d_gene: .; j_gene: TRBJ1-2; abundance: .; len: 14; CDR3aa: CASSAWTEDYGYTF; CDR3nt: TGCGCCAGCAGCGCCTGGACAGAGGACTATGGCTACACCTTC
v_gene: TRBV4-1; d_gene: TRBD1; j_gene: TRBJ1-2; abundance: few; len: 16; CDR3aa: CASSQTPAGTDYGYTF; CDR3nt: TGCGCCAGCAGCCAAACACCTGCCGGGACAGACTATGGCTACACCTTC
v_gene: TRBV6-6; d_gene: .; j_gene: TRBJ2-3; abundance: few; len: 13; CDR3aa: CASRTRLSDTQYF; CDR3nt: TGTGCCAGCAGAACCCGACTATCAGATACGCAGTATTTT
v_gene: TRBV2; d_gene: .; j_gene: TRBJ1-1; abundance: .; len: 14; CDR3aa: CASSERQKNTEAFF; CDR3nt: TGTGCCAGCAGTGAAAGGCAAAAGAACACTGAAGCTTTCTTT
v_gene: TRBV7-2; d_gene: TRBD2; j_gene: TRBJ2-3; abundance: .; len: 17; CDR3aa: CASSHRVRGGPTDTQYF; CDR3nt: TGTGCCAGCAGCCACCGAGTGAGGGGAGGGCCCACAGATACGCAGTATTTT
v_gene: TRBV20-1; d_gene: .; j_gene: TRBJ2-7; abundance: once; len: 13; CDR3aa: CSAGSGPSYEQYF; CDR3nt: TGCAGTGCAGGCAGCGGGCCGAGCTACGAGCAGTACTTC
v_gene: TRBV12-3/TRBV12-4; d_gene: .; j_gene: TRBJ2-2; abundance: .; len: 13; CDR3aa: CAGIMRGTGELFF; CDR3nt: TGTGCCGGAATAATGAGGGGCACCGGGGAGCTGTTTTTT
v_gene: TRBV7-2; d_gene: TRBD1; j_gene: TRBJ2-5; abundance: few; len: 14; CDR3aa: CASSSWTGGETQYF; CDR3nt: TGTGCCAGCAGCTCCTGGACAGGGGGAGAGACCCAGTACTTC
v_gene: TRBV7-9; d_gene: TRBD2; j_gene: TRBJ2-3; abundance: .; len: 15; CDR3aa: CASRSRTSGTDTQYF; CDR3nt: TGTGCCAGCAGATCCCGGACTAGCGGCACAGATACGCAGTATTTT
v_gene: TRBV4-1; d_gene: .; j_gene: TRBJ2-2; abundance: .; len: 13; CDR3aa: CASSHMGNGELFF; CDR3nt: TGCGCCAGCAGCCATATGGGGAACGGGGAGCTGTTTTTT
v_gene: TRBV7-9; d_gene: .; j_gene: TRBJ2-7; abundance: .; len: 13; CDR3aa: CASSFPDRYEQYF; CDR3nt: TGTGCCAGCAGCTTTCCCGACCGCTACGAGCAGTACTTC
v_gene: TRBV4-3; d_gene: TRBD1; j_gene: TRBJ2-7; abundance: .; len: 15; CDR3aa: CASSYSSGGSGEQYF; CDR3nt: TGCGCCAGCAGCTACAGCTCAGGGGGCTCGGGCGAGCAGTACTTC
v_gene: TRBV29-1; d_gene: .; j_gene: TRBJ2-7; abundance: .; len: 14; CDR3aa: CSVVRSTDEYEQYF; CDR3nt: TGCAGCGTTGTAAGGTCCACCGATGAGTACGAGCAGTACTTC
v_gene: TRBV21-1; d_gene: .; j_gene: TRBJ1-4; abundance: .; len: 16; CDR3aa: CASTNPPGQGSEKLFF; CDR3nt: TGTGCCAGCACTAACCCTCCGGGACAGGGTAGTGAAAAACTGTTTTTT
v_gene: TRBV7-6; d_gene: TRBD2; j_gene: TRBJ2-1; abundance: .; len: 15; CDR3aa: CASSFRGGPYNEQFF; CDR3nt: TGTGCCAGCAGCTTTCGGGGGGGCCCCTACAATGAGCAGTTCTTC
v_gene: TRBV2; d_gene: .; j_gene: TRBJ1-5; abundance: few; len: 13; CDR3aa: CASNEGRNQPQHF; CDR3nt: TGTGCCAGCAACGAGGGGCGAAATCAGCCCCAGCATTTT
v_gene: TRBV6-1; d_gene: .; j_gene: TRBJ2-5; abundance: .; len: 14; CDR3aa: CASSEYGQQETQYF; CDR3nt: TGTGCCAGCAGTGAGTACGGACAACAAGAGACCCAGTACTTC